Presented here are 18 T cell receptor beta chains from one specimen sequenced in a study of blood T cell repertoires in COVID-19. The data were produced by immunoSEQ multiplex PCR, yet TCRdb's version contains in-frame clones alone and is incomplete. The sample includes about 60,000 clones, 85% to 90% of them seen just once. Sequenced material: peripheral blood. The receptors stem from a human donor in a cohort sampled during active COVID-19.

The genes are TRBV2 and TRBJ2-3; 12 bases map to TRBD2. The CDR3 runs 16 residues. Trimming took 3 bases from V and 10 from J; bases not matched to a gene: 11. The V gene's germline CDR1 is SNHLY and CDR2 FYNNEI. In nucleotides, the CDR3 is TGTGCCAGCAGTGAGGGGTGGCTAGCGGGGGGGCAGGCGCAGTATTTT. Protein product: CASSEGWLAGGQAQYF.

The CDR3 DNA reads as TGTGCCAGCAGCCCTCTAGGAGATACGCAGTATTTT. The encoded protein is CASSPLGDTQYF. The V gene is TRBV7-9, the J gene TRBJ2-3; no clear D gene. Germline assignment: CDR1 SEHNR and CDR2 FQNEAQ (reference sequence). The CDR3 length is 12 residues. V dropped 5 bases and J dropped 5 bases, with 8 bases sitting between them. Full variable domain (rest looked up from reference TRBV7-9 and TRBJ2-3): DTGVSQNPRHKITKRGQNVTFRCDPISEHNRLYWYRQTLGQGPEFLTYFQNEAQLEKSRLLSDRFSAERPKGSFSTLEIQRTEQGDSAMYLCASSPLGDTQYFGPGTRLTVL.

V and J are TRBV6-1 and TRBJ1-5; the D gene is possibly TRBD1 (5 bases). The germline CDR1 and CDR2 sequences are MNHNS and SASEGT. The CDR3 loop spans 14 amino acids. V shed 2 bases and J shed 4 bases, with 9 bases lying between them. Written as DNA, the CDR3 is TGTGCCAGCAGTGAACCCCACAGGAATCAGCCCCAGCATTTT. As protein: CASSEPHRNQPQHF.

V is TRBV6-5 and J is TRBJ2-5, with 7 bases fitting TRBD2. The V gene's germline CDR1 is MNHEY and CDR2 SVGAGI. The V gene end was trimmed by 8 bases and the J gene end by 5 bases; junction bases not matched to a gene: 14. The CDR3 has 15 residues. The CDR3 DNA follows: TGTGCCAGCTCCCCAAGGGGCGGGAGAGTCGAGACCCAGTACTTC. Translation: CASSPRGGRVETQYF.

The chain links TRBV5-1 to TRBJ2-1, with 8 nucleotides matching TRBD2. CDR3 length: 16 residues. Per the germline V gene, CDR1 is SGHRS and CDR2 is YFSETQ. V was clipped by 0 bases and J by 4 bases; unmatched bases: 6. The CDR3 here is CASSLVAGGTYNEQFF. The CDR3 DNA follows: TGCGCCAGCAGCTTGGTCGCGGGAGGAACTTACAATGAGCAGTTCTTC. The full variable domain, completed using reference TRBV5-1 and TRBJ2-1, is KAGVTQTPRYLIKTRGQQVTLSCSPISGHRSVSWYQQTPGQGLQFLFEYFSETQRNKGNFPGRFSGRQFSNSRSEMNVSTLELGDSALYLCASSLVAGGTYNEQFFGPGTRLTVL.

The V and J genes are TRBV6-4 and TRBJ2-5, with 10 bases lining up with TRBD1. The germline V gene encodes CDR1 MRHNA and CDR2 SNTAGT. The J segment lost 5 bases and the V segment lost 4 bases, leaving 7 bases of the junction unmatched. This CDR3 is built from 15 residues. In DNA form, the CDR3 reads TGTGCCAGCAGTGTGACAGGGGGCGCAGGGGAGACCCAGTACTTC. Its translation is CASSVTGGAGETQYF.

The count of this clone is one. The rearrangement joins TRBV2 to TRBJ2-5, with D possibly being TRBD2 (5 bases). Germline CDR1 and CDR2: SNHLY and FYNNEI. The V end lost 9 bases, the J end lost 2 bases, and 13 bases lay between the germline ends. This CDR3 is 13 amino acids long. In nucleotides, the CDR3 is TGTGCCAGGGGAGCGAGGAATCAAGAGACCCAGTACTTC. Residues: CARGARNQETQYF.

The CDR3 loop is CASSLDLAVNYEQYF. The DNA of the CDR3 is TGTGCCAGCAGCTTAGATTTGGCGGTAAACTACGAGCAGTACTTC. The V call is TRBV7-2, the J call TRBJ2-7; D is uncertain. Per germline, CDR1 SGHTA and CDR2 FQGNSA. CDR3 length: 15 residues. Deletions cut 1 base from V and 3 bases from J, with 13 bases between.

This chain joins TRBV6-5 and TRBJ2-1; D remains ambiguous. Per the germline V gene, CDR1 is MNHEY and CDR2 is SVGAGI. The CDR3 sequence is 10 residues long. V was cut by 10 bases and J by 6 bases, with 7 bases left in between. For the CDR3, the DNA is TGTGCCACCGCCAGCAATGAGCAGTTCTTC. Translation gives CATASNEQFF.

The V gene is TRBV6-2 or TRBV6-3, the J gene TRBJ1-4, with D uncertain. V lost 4 bases, J lost 7 bases, and 10 bases lay in between. CDR1 MNHEY and CDR2 SVGEGT come from the germline V gene. CDR3 length equals 13 residues. CDR3 sequence: CASSSWEAEKLFF. The DNA of the CDR3 is TGTGCCAGCAGTTCCTGGGAGGCTGAAAAACTGTTTTTT.

The chain links TRBV5-1 to TRBJ2-5; D is uncertain. The germline V and J ends were trimmed by 1 base and 1 base, with 11 bases remaining between them. From germline, CDR1 is SGHRS and CDR2 YFSETQ. The CDR3 is made up of 15 amino acids. The CDR3 spells CASSLLSSSQETQYF. The CDR3 nucleotides are TGCGCCAGCAGCTTGTTGTCCAGTTCCCAAGAGACCCAGTACTTC.

This chain uses TRBV6-5 with TRBJ2-7, with D unresolved. Trimming cost V 8 bases and J 3 bases, with 14 bases left between them. Germline V CDR1 and CDR2: MNHEY, SVGAGI. The CDR3 is 13 amino acids. The CDR3 region is CASGLGRLYEQYF. The CDR3 coding sequence is TGTGCCAGCGGCCTGGGCAGGCTCTACGAGCAGTACTTC.

The chain carries TRBV6-6 and TRBJ2-2, with TRBD1 matching 8 bases. This CDR3 has 16 amino acids. From germline, CDR1 is MNHNY and CDR2 SVGAGI (reference sequence). V lost 7 bases to trimming and J lost 2 bases; unmatched junction nucleotides: 9. CDR3 amino acids: CASTDNRGINTGELFF. CDR3 nucleotides: TGTGCCAGCACCGACAACAGGGGGATAAACACCGGGGAGCTGTTTTTT.

For the CDR3, the DNA is TGTGCCAGCAGTCTCAGACTAGCGGCAGAGGAAAACATTCAGTACTTC. It encodes CASSLRLAAEENIQYF. V is TRBV2 and J is TRBJ2-4; 9 bases fit TRBD2. V was pared by 5 bases and J by 5 bases, with 10 bases of the junction left unmatched. Germline assignment: CDR1 SNHLY and CDR2 FYNNEI. This CDR3 has 16 amino acids.

The V call is TRBV5-1, the J call TRBJ1-2; D is ambiguous. This CDR3 contains 14 residues. V was trimmed by 3 bases and J by 0 bases, leaving 9 bases between them. Germline-derived CDR1 and CDR2 are SGHRS and YFSETQ. The CDR3 spells CASSWEGSNYGYTF. CDR3 in DNA: TGCGCCAGCAGCTGGGAGGGTTCTAACTATGGCTACACCTTC.

The rearrangement links TRBV19 to TRBJ2-2, with 7 bases aligning to TRBD1. After removal of 6 bases from V and 1 base from J, the junction contained 2 bases not matched to a gene. The CDR3 length is 14 residues. CDR1 and CDR2 (germline): LNHDA, SQIVND (reference sequence). The CDR3 protein is CASRQGMNTGELFF. CDR3 in DNA: TGTGCCAGTAGACAGGGGATGAACACCGGGGAGCTGTTTTTT.

The J gene is TRBJ2-7, the V gene TRBV12-3 or TRBV12-4; D possibly corresponds to TRBD1 (5 bases). Trimming stripped 4 bases from V and 4 bases from J, with 11 bases between. CDR3 size: 13 residues. The CDR3 nucleotides are TGTGCCAGCAGTTCCTCGGACATTTACGAGCAGTACTTC. Translated: CASSSSDIYEQYF.

CDR3 in DNA: TGTGCCAGCAGTTTGGGGACTAGCGGCAGTACCGGGGAGCTGTTTTTT. Its translation: CASSLGTSGSTGELFF. The chain uses TRBV27 and TRBJ2-2, with 11 bases that match TRBD2. There are 16 residues in the CDR3. The germline V gene encodes CDR1 MNHEY and CDR2 SMNVEV (reference sequence). The J segment lost 5 bases and the V segment lost 3 bases, leaving 5 bases of the junction unmatched.